This T cell receptor (beta chain) emerged from a study of blood T cell repertoires in COVID-19. Study-wide background: Spain, Italy and the United States supplied samples that represented acute and convalescent COVID-19. The analysed material was cDNA or gDNA that came from T cells, B-cell-depleted T cells, or PBMCs.

The CDR3 loop spans 16 amino acids. Germline V CDR1 and CDR2: LNHDA, SQIVND (reference sequence). V lost 1 base and J lost 1, with 11 bases in between. Seattle researchers signed up patients amid active infection and tracked them longitudinally. Original processing methods: Counts of nucleated cells, estimated from reference gene primer amplification, were obtained. This table comes from immunoSEQ multiplex PCR, and its TCRdb copy is limited to in-frame clones, with some not included. The D gene and trimming were derived from the DNA, and the V and J assignments and clone size from that table. The sample shows 300,000 to 450,000 clones, roughly nine tenths of them seen only once.

The source material was peripheral blood. The source is an older woman with COVID-19, enrolled during active disease. The chain links TRBV19 to TRBJ1-5; D might be TRBD1 (6 bases). CDR3 in amino acids: CASSIVAGASNQPQHF. The CDR3 DNA follows: TGTGCCAGTAGTATAGTGGCAGGGGCGAGCAATCAGCCCCAGCATTTT.